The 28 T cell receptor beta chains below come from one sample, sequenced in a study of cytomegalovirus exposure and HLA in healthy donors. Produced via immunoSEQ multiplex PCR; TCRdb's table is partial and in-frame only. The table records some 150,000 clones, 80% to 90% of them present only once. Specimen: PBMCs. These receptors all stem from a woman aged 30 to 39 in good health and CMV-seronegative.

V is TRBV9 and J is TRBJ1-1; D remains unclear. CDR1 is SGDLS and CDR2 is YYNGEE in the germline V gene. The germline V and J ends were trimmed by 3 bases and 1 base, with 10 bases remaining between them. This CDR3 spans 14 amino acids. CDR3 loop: CASSAHPRNTEAFF. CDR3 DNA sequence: TGTGCCAGCAGCGCCCACCCGAGGAACACTGAAGCTTTCTTT.

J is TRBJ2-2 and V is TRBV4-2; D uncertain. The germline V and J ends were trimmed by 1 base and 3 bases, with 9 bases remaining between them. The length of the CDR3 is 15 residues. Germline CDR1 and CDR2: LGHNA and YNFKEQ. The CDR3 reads CASSQGQSDTGELFF. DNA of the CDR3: TGTGCCAGCAGCCAAGGACAATCGGACACCGGGGAGCTGTTTTTT.

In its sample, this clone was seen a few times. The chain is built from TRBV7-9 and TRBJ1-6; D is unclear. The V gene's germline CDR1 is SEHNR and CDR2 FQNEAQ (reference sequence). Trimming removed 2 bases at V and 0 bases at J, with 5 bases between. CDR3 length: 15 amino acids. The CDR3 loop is CASSLLRSYNSPLHF. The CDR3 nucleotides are TGTGCCAGCAGCTTACTGCGCTCCTATAATTCACCCCTCCACTTT. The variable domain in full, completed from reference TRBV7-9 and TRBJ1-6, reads DTGVSQNPRHKITKRGQNVTFRCDPISEHNRLYWYRQTLGQGPEFLTYFQNEAQLEKSRLLSDRFSAERPKGSFSTLEIQRTEQGDSAMYLCASSLLRSYNSPLHFGNGTRLTVT.

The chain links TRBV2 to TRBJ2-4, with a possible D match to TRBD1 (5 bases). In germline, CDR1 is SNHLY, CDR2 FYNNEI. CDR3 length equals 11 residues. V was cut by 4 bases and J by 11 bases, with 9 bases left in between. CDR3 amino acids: CASSVGVVQYF. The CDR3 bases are TGTGCCAGCAGTGTAGGGGTTGTTCAGTACTTC.

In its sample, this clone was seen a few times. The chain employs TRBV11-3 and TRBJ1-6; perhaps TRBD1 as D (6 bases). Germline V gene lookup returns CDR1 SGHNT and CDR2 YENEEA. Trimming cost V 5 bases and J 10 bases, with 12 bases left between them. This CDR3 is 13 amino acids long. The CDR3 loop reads CASSPDSKSPLHF. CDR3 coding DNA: TGTGCCAGCAGCCCGGACAGTAAATCACCCCTCCACTTT.

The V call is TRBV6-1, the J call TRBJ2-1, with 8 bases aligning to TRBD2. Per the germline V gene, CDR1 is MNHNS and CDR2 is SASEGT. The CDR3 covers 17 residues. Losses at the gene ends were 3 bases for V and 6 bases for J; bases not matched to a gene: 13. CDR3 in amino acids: CASSDISEGGTSNEQFF. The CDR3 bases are TGTGCCAGCAGTGACATCTCCGAGGGGGGGACTAGCAATGAGCAGTTCTTC.

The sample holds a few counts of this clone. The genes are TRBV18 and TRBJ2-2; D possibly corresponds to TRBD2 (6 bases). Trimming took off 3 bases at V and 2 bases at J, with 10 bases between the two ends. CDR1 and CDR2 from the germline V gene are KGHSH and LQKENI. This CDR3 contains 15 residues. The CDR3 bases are TGTGCCAGCTCACCGCAGGGAGGCAACACCGGGGAGCTGTTTTTT. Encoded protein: CASSPQGGNTGELFF.

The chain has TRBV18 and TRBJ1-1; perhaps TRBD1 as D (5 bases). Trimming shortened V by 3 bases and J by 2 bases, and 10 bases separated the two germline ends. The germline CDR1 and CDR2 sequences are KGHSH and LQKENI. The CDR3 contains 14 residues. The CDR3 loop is CASSPDTINTEAFF. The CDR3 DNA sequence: TGTGCCAGCTCACCGGACACGATAAACACTGAAGCTTTCTTT.

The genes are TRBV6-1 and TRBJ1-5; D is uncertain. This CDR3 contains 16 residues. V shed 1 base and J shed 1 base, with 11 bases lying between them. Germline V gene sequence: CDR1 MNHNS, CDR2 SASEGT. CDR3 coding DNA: TGTGCCAGCAGTGAAGTTCGACTTATCAGCAATCAGCCCCAGCATTTT. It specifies CASSEVRLISNQPQHF.

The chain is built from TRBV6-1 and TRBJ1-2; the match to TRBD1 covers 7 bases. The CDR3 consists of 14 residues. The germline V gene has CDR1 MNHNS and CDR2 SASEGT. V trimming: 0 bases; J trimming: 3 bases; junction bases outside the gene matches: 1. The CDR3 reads CASSEADRDYGYTF. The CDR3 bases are TGTGCCAGCAGTGAAGCCGACAGGGACTATGGCTACACCTTC.

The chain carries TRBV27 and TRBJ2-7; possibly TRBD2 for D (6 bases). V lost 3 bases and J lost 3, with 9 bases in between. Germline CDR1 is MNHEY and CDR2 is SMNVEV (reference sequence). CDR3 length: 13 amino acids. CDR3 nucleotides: TGTGCCAGCAGTTTCGGACTAATCTACGAGCAGTACTTC. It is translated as CASSFGLIYEQYF.

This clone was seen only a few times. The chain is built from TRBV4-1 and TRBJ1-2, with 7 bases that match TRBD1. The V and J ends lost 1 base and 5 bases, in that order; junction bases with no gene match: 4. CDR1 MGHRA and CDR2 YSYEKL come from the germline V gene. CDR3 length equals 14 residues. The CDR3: CASSQGTGVYGYTF. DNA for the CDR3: TGCGCCAGCAGCCAAGGGACAGGAGTTTATGGCTACACCTTC.

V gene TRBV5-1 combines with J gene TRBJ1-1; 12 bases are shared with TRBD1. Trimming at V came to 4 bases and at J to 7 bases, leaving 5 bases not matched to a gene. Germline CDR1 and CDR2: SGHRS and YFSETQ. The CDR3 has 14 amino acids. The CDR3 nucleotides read TGCGCCAGCAGCCGGGACAGGGGGCTCGGTGAAGCTTTCTTT. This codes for CASSRDRGLGEAFF.

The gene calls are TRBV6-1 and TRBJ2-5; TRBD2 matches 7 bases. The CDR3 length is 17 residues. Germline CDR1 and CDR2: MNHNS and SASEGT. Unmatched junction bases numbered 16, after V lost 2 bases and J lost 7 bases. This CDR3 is CASSELRLAGVLGTQYF. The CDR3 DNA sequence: TGTGCCAGCAGTGAACTAAGACTAGCTGGGGTGCTTGGGACCCAGTACTTC.

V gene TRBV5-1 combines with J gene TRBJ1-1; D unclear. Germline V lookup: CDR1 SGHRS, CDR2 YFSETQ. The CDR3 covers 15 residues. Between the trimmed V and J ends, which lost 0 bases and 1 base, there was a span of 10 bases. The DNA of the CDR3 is TGCGCCAGCAGCTTGGGTCGGGGAGCGAACACTGAAGCTTTCTTT. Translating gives CASSLGRGANTEAFF.

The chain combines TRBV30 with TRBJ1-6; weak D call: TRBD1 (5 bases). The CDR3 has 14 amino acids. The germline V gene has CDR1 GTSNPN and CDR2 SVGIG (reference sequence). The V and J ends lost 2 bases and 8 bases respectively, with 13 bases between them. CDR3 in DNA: TGTGCCTGGAGTACAGGAGTAGTCCATTCACCCCTCCACTTT. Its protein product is CAWSTGVVHSPLHF.

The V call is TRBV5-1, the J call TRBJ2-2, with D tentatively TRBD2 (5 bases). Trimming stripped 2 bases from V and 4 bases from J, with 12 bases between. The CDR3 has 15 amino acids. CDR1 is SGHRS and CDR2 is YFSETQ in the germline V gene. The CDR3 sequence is CASSFPDGGTGELFF. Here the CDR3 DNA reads TGCGCCAGCAGCTTCCCGGACGGAGGCACCGGGGAGCTGTTTTTT. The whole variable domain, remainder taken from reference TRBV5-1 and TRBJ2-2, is KAGVTQTPRYLIKTRGQQVTLSCSPISGHRSVSWYQQTPGQGLQFLFEYFSETQRNKGNFPGRFSGRQFSNSRSEMNVSTLELGDSALYLCASSFPDGGTGELFFGEGSRLTVL.

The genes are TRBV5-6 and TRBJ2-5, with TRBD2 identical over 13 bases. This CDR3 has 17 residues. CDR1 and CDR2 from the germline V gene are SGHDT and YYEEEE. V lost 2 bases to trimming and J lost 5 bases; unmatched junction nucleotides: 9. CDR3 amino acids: CASSFHPTSGGAETQYF. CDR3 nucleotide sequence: TGTGCCAGCAGCTTCCATCCCACTAGCGGGGGGGCTGAGACCCAGTACTTC.

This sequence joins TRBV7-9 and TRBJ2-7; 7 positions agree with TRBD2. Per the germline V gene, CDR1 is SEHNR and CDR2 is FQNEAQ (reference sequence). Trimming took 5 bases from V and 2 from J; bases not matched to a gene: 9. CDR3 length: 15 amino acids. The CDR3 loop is CASSRSGTNPYEQYF. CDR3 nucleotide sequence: TGTGCCAGCAGCCGATCCGGGACTAACCCCTACGAGCAGTACTTC.

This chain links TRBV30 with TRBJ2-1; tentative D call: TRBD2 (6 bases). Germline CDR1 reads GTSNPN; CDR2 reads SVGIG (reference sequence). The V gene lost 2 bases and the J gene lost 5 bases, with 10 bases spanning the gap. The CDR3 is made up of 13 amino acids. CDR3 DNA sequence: TGTGCCTGGAGTACTAGCTCTCACAATGAGCAGTTCTTC. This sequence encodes CAWSTSSHNEQFF.

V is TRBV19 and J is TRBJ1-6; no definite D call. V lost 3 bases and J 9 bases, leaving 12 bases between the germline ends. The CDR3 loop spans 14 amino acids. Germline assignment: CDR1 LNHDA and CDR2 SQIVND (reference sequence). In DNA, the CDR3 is TGTGCCAGTAGTATTGGTACGGGTATTTCACCCCTCCACTTT. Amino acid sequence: CASSIGTGISPLHF. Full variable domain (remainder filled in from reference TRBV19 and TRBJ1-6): DGGITQSPKYLFRKEGQNVTLSCEQNLNHDAMYWYRQDPGQGLRLIYYSQIVNDFQKGDIAEGYSVSREKKESFPLTVTSAQKNPTAFYLCASSIGTGISPLHFGNGTRLTVT.

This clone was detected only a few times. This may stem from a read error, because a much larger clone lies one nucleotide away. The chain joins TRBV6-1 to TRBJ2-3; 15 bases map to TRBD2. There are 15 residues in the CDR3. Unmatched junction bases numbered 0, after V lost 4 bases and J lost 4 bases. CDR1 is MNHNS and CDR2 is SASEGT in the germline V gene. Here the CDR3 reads CASSGTSGGADTQYF. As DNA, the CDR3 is TGTGCCAGCAGTGGGACTAGCGGGGGGGCAGATACGCAGTATTTT.

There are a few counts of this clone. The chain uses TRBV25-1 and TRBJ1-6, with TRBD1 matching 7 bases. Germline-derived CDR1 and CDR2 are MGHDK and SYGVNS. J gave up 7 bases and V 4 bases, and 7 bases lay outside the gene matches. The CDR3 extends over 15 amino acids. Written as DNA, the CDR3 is TGTGCCAGCAGTGTATACAGGGGTGAAAATTCACCCCTCCACTTT. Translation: CASSVYRGENSPLHF.

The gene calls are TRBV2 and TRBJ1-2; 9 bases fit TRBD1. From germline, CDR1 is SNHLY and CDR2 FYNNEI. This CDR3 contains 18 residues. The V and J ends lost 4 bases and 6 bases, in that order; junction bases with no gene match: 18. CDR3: CASSVPGQGAEPFDGYTF. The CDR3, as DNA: TGTGCCAGCAGTGTCCCGGGACAGGGAGCCGAGCCGTTTGATGGCTACACCTTC.

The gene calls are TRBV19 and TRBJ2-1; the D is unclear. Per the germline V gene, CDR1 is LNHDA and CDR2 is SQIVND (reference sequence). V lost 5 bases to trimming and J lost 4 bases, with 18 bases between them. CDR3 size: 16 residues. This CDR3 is CASSGEAPSAYNEQFF. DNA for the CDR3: TGTGCCAGTAGTGGCGAGGCTCCGAGCGCTTACAATGAGCAGTTCTTC.

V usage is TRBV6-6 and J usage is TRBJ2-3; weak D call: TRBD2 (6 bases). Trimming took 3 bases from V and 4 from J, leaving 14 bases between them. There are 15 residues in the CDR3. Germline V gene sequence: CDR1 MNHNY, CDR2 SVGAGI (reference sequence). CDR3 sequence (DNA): TGTGCCAGCAGTTATGGACTATCTAGCCCAGATACGCAGTATTTT. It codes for CASSYGLSSPDTQYF.

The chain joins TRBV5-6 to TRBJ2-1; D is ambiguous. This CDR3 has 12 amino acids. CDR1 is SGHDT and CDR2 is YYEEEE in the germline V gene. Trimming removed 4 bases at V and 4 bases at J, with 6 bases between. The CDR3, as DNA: TGTGCCAGCAGCGTGCGGTACAATGAGCAGTTCTTC. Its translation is CASSVRYNEQFF.

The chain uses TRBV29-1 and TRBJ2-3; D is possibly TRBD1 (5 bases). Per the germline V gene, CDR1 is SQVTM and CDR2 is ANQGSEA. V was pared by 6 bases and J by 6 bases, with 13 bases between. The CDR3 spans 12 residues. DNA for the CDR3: TGCAGCGTAGGACAAGGGCAGGATACGCAGTATTTT. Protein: CSVGQGQDTQYF.